Presented here are 30 T cell receptor beta chains from one specimen sequenced in a study of beta chain features in type 1 diabetes. The study reverse transcribed the entire isolated RNA, so it sequenced expressed TCRB transcripts. The data were produced by immunoSEQ multiplex PCR, yet TCRdb's version contains in-frame clones alone and is incomplete. The sample lists about 620,000 clones; 15% to 18% were seen once. The specimen sequenced was naive CD4+ T cells from blood. All receptors come from a man aged 18 to 29 in good health.

Only a few counts were recorded for this clone. The sample carries other DNA sequences with the same CDR3. V is TRBV29-1 and J is TRBJ1-1, with a possible D match to TRBD1 (5 bases). Between the trimmed V and J ends, which lost 3 bases and 4 bases, there was a span of 9 bases. The CDR3 length is 12 residues. Per germline, CDR1 SQVTM and CDR2 ANQGSEA. The CDR3, as DNA: TGCAGCGTTGATCGCGGGGGCACTGAAGCTTTCTTT. Protein sequence: CSVDRGGTEAFF.

This clone was seen a handful of times. The rearrangement uses TRBV9 and TRBJ2-1; D remains unclear. Per the germline V gene, CDR1 is SGDLS and CDR2 is YYNGEE. Trimming cost V 4 bases and J 4 bases, with 15 bases left between them. The CDR3 contains 15 residues. The CDR3: CASSPGSSSYNEQFF. DNA for the CDR3: TGTGCCAGCAGCCCAGGTAGCTCCTCGTACAATGAGCAGTTCTTC.

This clone was counted only a few times. The V and J genes are TRBV5-1 and TRBJ1-6, with 8 bases that match TRBD1. Looked up from germline, CDR1 is SGHRS and CDR2 is YFSETQ. The CDR3 totals 16 residues. Trimming removed 4 bases from V and 7 bases from J; junction bases left unmatched: 10. CDR3 in amino acids: CASSLPRTGRNSPLHF. The CDR3, as DNA: TGCGCCAGCAGCCTGCCCCGGACAGGGCGGAATTCACCCCTCCACTTT. The whole variable domain, remainder taken from reference TRBV5-1 and TRBJ1-6, is KAGVTQTPRYLIKTRGQQVTLSCSPISGHRSVSWYQQTPGQGLQFLFEYFSETQRNKGNFPGRFSGRQFSNSRSEMNVSTLELGDSALYLCASSLPRTGRNSPLHFGNGTRLTVT.

V and J are TRBV5-1 and TRBJ1-2; possibly TRBD1 for D (6 bases). Germline V CDR1 and CDR2: SGHRS, YFSETQ. Trimming shortened V by 1 base and J by 6 bases, and 22 bases separated the two germline ends. The CDR3 covers 17 residues. The CDR3 loop reads CASSLIFNRDRLHGYTF. As DNA, the CDR3 is TGCGCCAGCAGCTTGATTTTCAACAGGGATAGGCTCCATGGCTACACCTTC.

The chain links TRBV4-1 to TRBJ2-7; 7 bases match TRBD1. Germline CDR1 and CDR2: MGHRA and YSYEKL. The CDR3 is 14 residues long. Losses at the gene ends were 4 bases for V and 3 bases for J; bases not matched to a gene: 6. This CDR3 reads CASSLGTAIYEQYF. As DNA, the CDR3 is TGCGCCAGCAGCCTGGGGACAGCTATCTACGAGCAGTACTTC.

This chain connects TRBV7-2 to TRBJ2-7, with 7 bases fitting TRBD2. Trimming took 1 base from V and 4 from J; bases not matched to a gene: 10. This CDR3 has 16 residues. The germline V gene encodes CDR1 SGHTA and CDR2 FQGNSA. CDR3 DNA: TGTGCCAGCAGCTTAGATTTGGTAGCGGGTGCTTACGAGCAGTACTTC. As protein: CASSLDLVAGAYEQYF.

The chain links TRBV9 to TRBJ1-3; D possibly corresponds to TRBD1 (5 bases). Germline lookup yields CDR1 SGDLS and CDR2 YYNGEE. The CDR3 covers 15 residues. V lost 6 bases to trimming and J lost 1 base, with 14 bases between them. The CDR3 DNA follows: TGTGCCAGCACCCCCCGCAGGGAATCTGGAAACACCATATATTTT. It specifies CASTPRRESGNTIYF.

This clone has only a few counts. The chain uses TRBV5-1 and TRBJ2-5, with 12 bases lining up with TRBD2. Germline trimming cut 2 bases from V and 2 bases from J; bases unmatched to any gene: 4. The germline V gene has CDR1 SGHRS and CDR2 YFSETQ. The CDR3 has 16 residues. The CDR3 DNA reads TGCGCCAGCAGCTTCCTAGCGGGAGGGACTCAAGAGACCCAGTACTTC. Translation: CASSFLAGGTQETQYF.

The rearrangement links TRBV2 to TRBJ2-4; D is unresolved. V lost 1 base, J lost 0 bases, and 10 bases lay in between. Germline loops: CDR1 SNHLY, CDR2 FYNNEI. The CDR3 is 16 amino acids. CDR3 region: CASSEVTYLAKNIQYF. CDR3 in DNA: TGTGCCAGCAGTGAAGTGACATACCTAGCCAAAAACATTCAGTACTTC. Filled out from reference TRBV2 and TRBJ2-4, the complete variable domain reads EPEVTQTPSHQVTQMGQEVILRCVPISNHLYFYWYRQILGQKVEFLVSFYNNEISEKSEIFDDQFSVERPDGSNFTLKIRSTKLEDSAMYFCASSEVTYLAKNIQYFGAGTRLSVL.

The J gene is TRBJ2-7, the V gene TRBV14, with a possible D match to TRBD1 (6 bases). Trimming pared 2 bases from V and 6 bases from J, leaving 14 bases between. Germline V gene sequence: CDR1 SGHDN, CDR2 FVKESK. The CDR3 runs to 14 residues. CDR3 amino acids: CASSQFTGPGEQYF. DNA of the CDR3: TGTGCCAGCAGCCAATTCACAGGGCCTGGCGAGCAGTACTTC.

The J gene is TRBJ1-1, the V gene TRBV7-9, with 8 bases identical to TRBD1. This CDR3 contains 14 residues. From germline, CDR1 is SEHNR and CDR2 FQNEAQ (reference sequence). V was pared by 8 bases and J by 4 bases, with 9 bases of the junction left unmatched. CDR3 protein: CASQSTGVATEAFF. The CDR3 nucleotides read TGTGCCAGCCAATCGACAGGGGTGGCCACTGAAGCTTTCTTT.

This clone has just a few counts. The chain combines TRBV25-1 with TRBJ2-7; the match to TRBD2 covers 8 bases. The germline V gene encodes CDR1 MGHDK and CDR2 SYGVNS. With 2 bases clipped from V and 6 bases from J, the junction kept 6 bases outside the gene matches. This CDR3 is 14 amino acids long. DNA for the CDR3: TGTGCCAGCAGTGAACCCGGGACTAGGGTCGAGCAGTACTTC. As protein: CASSEPGTRVEQYF.

This clone was seen more than once but under ten times. The chain employs TRBV18 and TRBJ1-2; D is undetermined. V shed 1 base and J shed 4 bases, with 19 bases lying between them. This CDR3 is 17 amino acids long. Germline CDR1 and CDR2: KGHSH and LQKENI. CDR3 loop: CASSPRLATDSPYGYTF. The CDR3 nucleotides are TGTGCCAGCTCACCACGGCTAGCAACAGATTCACCCTATGGCTACACCTTC. The entire variable domain, with the rest obtained from reference TRBV18 and TRBJ1-2, is as follows: NAGVMQNPRHLVRRRGQEARLRCSPMKGHSHVYWYRQLPEEGLKFMVYLQKENIIDESGMPKERFSAEFPKEGPSILRIQQVVRGDSAAYFCASSPRLATDSPYGYTFGSGTRLTVV.

The V gene is TRBV4-3, the J gene TRBJ2-2; D is ambiguous. The length of the CDR3 is 17 residues. Trimming shortened V by 0 bases and J by 0 bases, and 11 bases separated the two germline ends. Germline V gene sequence: CDR1 LGHNA, CDR2 YSLEER. The chain's CDR3 is CASSQDALNSNTGELFF. The CDR3 nucleotides are TGCGCCAGCAGCCAAGACGCTTTAAACTCGAACACCGGGGAGCTGTTTTTT.

As DNA, the CDR3 is TGTGCCAGCTCACCAAACCGGGACAACGAGCAGTACTTC. It specifies CASSPNRDNEQYF. The chain is built from TRBV18 and TRBJ2-7; D possibly corresponds to TRBD1 (6 bases). Trimming removed 2 bases at V and 5 bases at J, with 10 bases between. This CDR3 has 13 residues. CDR1 and CDR2 (germline): KGHSH, LQKENI.

This rearrangement joins TRBV2 to TRBJ2-1, with D possibly matching TRBD2 (5 bases). The germline V and J ends were trimmed by 3 bases and 7 bases, with 13 bases remaining between them. The CDR3 has 14 amino acids. From germline, CDR1 is SNHLY and CDR2 FYNNEI. Here the CDR3 DNA reads TGTGCCAGCAGTGAGGTGATTAGCGTAAATGAGCAGTTCTTC. Its protein is CASSEVISVNEQFF.

This clone was seen a few times. The rearrangement uses TRBV28 and TRBJ2-1; unclear D gene. The V end was cut by 5 bases, the J end by 6 bases, with 17 bases between. Per the germline V gene, CDR1 is MDHEN and CDR2 is SYDVKM. The CDR3 length is 15 residues. CDR3 protein: CASSPPGYPVNEQFF. CDR3 DNA: TGTGCCAGCAGTCCACCTGGATATCCCGTCAATGAGCAGTTCTTC.

Only a few counts were recorded for this clone. The chain couples TRBV4-3 to TRBJ2-3; D is tentatively TRBD1 or TRBD2 (5 bases each). The CDR3 totals 16 residues. The germline gives CDR1 LGHNA, CDR2 YSLEER. The V and J ends lost 0 bases and 2 bases respectively, with 12 bases between them. The CDR3 nucleotides read TGCGCCAGCAGCCAAGAGGGGTGGGGGTTCACAGATACGCAGTATTTT. Translation gives CASSQEGWGFTDTQYF.

This clone appeared a few times. This sequence joins TRBV30 and TRBJ1-2; 8 bases fit TRBD1. J was trimmed by 8 bases and V by 8 bases; bases with no gene match: 7. CDR3 length equals 11 residues. CDR1 and CDR2 (germline): GTSNPN, SVGIG (reference sequence). The CDR3 sequence: CAGQGVGGYTF. The DNA for the CDR3 is TGTGCCGGACAGGGAGTGGGAGGCTACACCTTC.

The rearrangement uses TRBV29-1 and TRBJ2-1; tentative D call: TRBD1 (6 bases). This CDR3 contains 14 residues. Germline CDR1 and CDR2: SQVTM and ANQGSEA. The V end lost 4 bases, the J end lost 0 bases, and 10 bases lay between the germline ends. The CDR3 DNA reads TGCAGCGTTGGGGGGCAAAGCTCCTACAATGAGCAGTTCTTC. Translating it yields CSVGGQSSYNEQFF.

In its sample, this clone was seen a few times. The CDR3 DNA sequence: TGTGCCAGCAGTTACTCCCTAAATAGCAATCAGCCCCAGCATTTT. This gives the protein CASSYSLNSNQPQHF. The rearrangement joins TRBV6-6 to TRBJ1-5; D unresolved. Trimming shortened V by 0 bases and J by 0 bases, and 6 bases separated the two germline ends. Germline values: CDR1 MNHNY, CDR2 SVGAGI (reference sequence). The CDR3 has 15 amino acids.

This clone was recorded a few times. This specimen includes other DNA sequences encoding the same CDR3. The CDR3: CASSPLSQETQYF. In nucleotides, the CDR3 is TGTGCCAGCTCACCACTTTCCCAAGAGACCCAGTACTTC. J is TRBJ2-5 and V is TRBV18; the D is unclear. The CDR3 length is 13 residues. Trimming took off 1 base at V and 1 base at J, with 4 bases between the two ends. The germline gives CDR1 KGHSH, CDR2 LQKENI.

V usage is TRBV7-2 and J usage is TRBJ2-1, with TRBD1 as a possible D gene (5 bases). The CDR3 covers 16 residues. V was pared by 2 bases and J by 8 bases, with 19 bases between. Germline CDR1 and CDR2: SGHTA and FQGNSA. The CDR3 DNA reads TGTGCCAGCAGCTTATCCCAGTCCACCGTCAGGGATGAGCAGTTCTTC. Translated, it gives CASSLSQSTVRDEQFF.

This clone was seen a few times. The chain joins TRBV7-2 to TRBJ2-1; no firm D call. Germline V gene sequence: CDR1 SGHTA, CDR2 FQGNSA. V dropped 7 bases and J dropped 9 bases, with 13 bases sitting between them. This CDR3 has 12 residues. For the CDR3, the DNA is TGTGCCAGCACCCTAAATTCAGGTGAGCAGTTCTTC. Residues: CASTLNSGEQFF. The full variable domain, its missing parts supplied by reference TRBV7-2 and TRBJ2-1, is GAGVSQSPSNKVTEKGKDVELRCDPISGHTALYWYRQSLGQGLEFLIYFQGNSAPDKSGLPSDRFSAERTGGSVSTLTIQRTQQEDSAVYLCASTLNSGEQFFGPGTRLTVL.

This clone occurred a few times. The V gene is TRBV4-3, the J gene TRBJ2-2; D unresolved. V was shortened by 0 bases and J by 2 bases, with 7 bases between the two germline ends. Germline loops: CDR1 LGHNA, CDR2 YSLEER. The CDR3 runs to 15 residues. The CDR3 spells CASSQEAGNTGELFF. The CDR3 nucleotides read TGCGCCAGCAGCCAAGAAGCCGGAAACACCGGGGAGCTGTTTTTT.

V gene TRBV9 combines with J gene TRBJ2-3; perhaps TRBD2 as D (6 bases). The V gene lost 0 bases and the J gene lost 1 base, with 12 bases spanning the gap. Germline assignment: CDR1 SGDLS and CDR2 YYNGEE. This CDR3 region has 16 residues. The CDR3 bases are TGTGCCAGCAGCGTAGGATCTAGCGATGGCACAGATACGCAGTATTTT. Its translation: CASSVGSSDGTDTQYF. Full variable domain (remainder filled in from reference TRBV9 and TRBJ2-3): DSGVTQTPKHLITATGQRVTLRCSPRSGDLSVYWYQQSLDQGLQFLIQYYNGEERAKGNILERFSAQQFPDLHSELNLSSLELGDSALYFCASSVGSSDGTDTQYFGPGTRLTVL.

The chain links TRBV7-9 to TRBJ2-5, with 7 nucleotides matching TRBD1. From germline, CDR1 is SEHNR and CDR2 FQNEAQ (reference sequence). J lost 1 base, V lost 5 bases, and 16 bases had no gene match. The CDR3 loop spans 18 amino acids. CDR3 loop: CASSQKVFPTGAQETQYF. The CDR3 region has the DNA TGTGCCAGCAGCCAAAAGGTCTTCCCCACAGGGGCCCAAGAGACCCAGTACTTC.

This clone occurred a few times. The chain uses TRBV19 and TRBJ2-6; D not resolved. Germline values: CDR1 LNHDA, CDR2 SQIVND (reference sequence). V was cut by 2 bases and J by 1 base, with 6 bases left in between. This CDR3 spans 15 amino acids. The CDR3 is CASSILQSGANVLTF. DNA of the CDR3: TGTGCCAGTAGTATATTACAGTCTGGGGCCAACGTCCTGACTTTC.

This clone was seen a few times. The CDR3 loop reads CASSSTGSGANVLTF. CDR3 nucleotide sequence: TGTGCCAGCAGTTCGACAGGGTCCGGGGCCAACGTCCTGACTTTC. The V gene is TRBV28, the J gene TRBJ2-6, with TRBD1 identical over 7 bases. The CDR3 has 15 residues. Germline values: CDR1 MDHEN, CDR2 SYDVKM. Trimming took 4 bases from V and 4 from J; bases not matched to a gene: 4.

The chain uses TRBV9 and TRBJ2-3, with a possible D match to TRBD2 (6 bases). The CDR3 consists of 14 residues. CDR1 and CDR2 from the germline V gene are SGDLS and YYNGEE. V lost 3 bases and J 4 bases, leaving 12 bases between the germline ends. The CDR3 loop reads CASSATSLADTQYF. In nucleotides, the CDR3 is TGTGCCAGCAGCGCGACTAGTTTGGCAGATACGCAGTATTTT.